The text below deals with one T cell receptor beta chain. Positive CCR7 selection of CD45RO-negative cells yielded the naive CD8 cells, and terminally differentiated effector memory CD45RA+ cells were excluded. Germline V lookup: CDR1 SGHAT, CDR2 FQNNGV. This CDR3 region has 14 residues. V gave up 4 bases and J gave up 2 bases, with 11 bases separating them. This sample is part of a study of shared clonotypes between healthy human individuals. Assay used: immunoSEQ multiplex PCR; TCRdb lists only in-frame clones, some missing. The sample consists of some 2 million clones, about 95% of them appearing once.

The sample taken for sequencing was naive CD8+ T cells sorted from blood. This receptor was obtained from a man aged 18 to 30 in good health. The chain recombines TRBV11-2 with TRBJ2-5; D remains unclear. The CDR3 DNA reads as TGTGCCAGCAGCTCCATGTGGGGTCAAGAGACCCAGTACTTC. It yields the protein CASSSMWGQETQYF.